Following are 22 T cell receptor beta chains from one sample sequenced in a study of control samples from healthy donors and cancer patients. Generated by immunoSEQ multiplex PCR, the TCRdb table keeps only in-frame clones and is missing some. The sample lists approximately 140,000 clones; roughly 92% were seen once. Sequencing was carried out using blood. The source is a man aged 25-40 years in good health.

The CDR3 DNA reads TGTGCCAGCAGCGTAGGGGGTGGGGGCCCCACCTATGGCTACACCTTC. It translates to CASSVGGGGPTYGYTF. The V gene is TRBV9, the J gene TRBJ1-2; D might be TRBD1 (6 bases). Per germline, CDR1 SGDLS and CDR2 YYNGEE. Trimming left V 0 bases short and J 4 bases short, with 16 bases between. The length of the CDR3 is 16 residues.

The V and J genes are TRBV5-1 and TRBJ1-3; 10 nucleotides line up with TRBD1. Germline V CDR1 and CDR2: SGHRS, YFSETQ. This CDR3 comprises 21 residues. V was clipped by 4 bases and J by 2 bases; unmatched bases: 21. CDR3 sequence reads: CASSPTWWPGQGKGPGNTIYF. CDR3 sequence (DNA): TGCGCCAGCAGCCCCACGTGGTGGCCGGGACAGGGGAAGGGGCCTGGAAACACCATATATTTT.

The gene calls are TRBV7-8 and TRBJ2-5, with D tentatively TRBD1 (6 bases). The CDR3 is made up of 16 amino acids. The germline V and J ends were trimmed by 3 bases and 5 bases, with 19 bases remaining between them. Germline V CDR1 and CDR2: SGHVS, FQNEAQ. This CDR3 reads CASSLNRVNRWETQYF. DNA of the CDR3: TGTGCCAGCAGCTTGAACAGGGTTAATAGGTGGGAGACCCAGTACTTC.

The rearrangement links TRBV19 to TRBJ1-2, with 8 bases lining up with TRBD1. The germline gives CDR1 LNHDA, CDR2 SQIVND (reference sequence). V lost 5 bases to trimming and J lost 3 bases; unmatched junction nucleotides: 8. The CDR3 totals 15 residues. In DNA form, the CDR3 reads TGTGCCAGTAGTCCGAGCAGGGGGCTCTACTATGGCTACACCTTC. It specifies CASSPSRGLYYGYTF.

CDR3 loop: CASSLVLAGGRSSEQFF. The CDR3 DNA follows: TGTGCCAGCAGCTTAGTACTAGCGGGAGGGCGTTCCAGTGAGCAGTTCTTC. The chain links TRBV11-3 to TRBJ2-1; TRBD2 matches at 13 bases. V gave up 1 base and J gave up 9 bases; unmatched junction bases: 9. The CDR3 contains 17 residues. Germline CDR1 SGHNT, CDR2 YENEEA.

The chain employs TRBV28 and TRBJ2-3; TRBD2 agrees at 9 bases. Per germline, CDR1 MDHEN and CDR2 SYDVKM. The CDR3 sequence is 17 residues long. V lost 3 bases, J lost 5 bases, and 12 bases stayed unmatched. This CDR3 is CASSFDSAGGPRDTQYF. For the CDR3, the DNA is TGTGCCAGCAGTTTCGACTCGGCGGGAGGGCCCCGAGATACGCAGTATTTT. Full variable domain (outside the CDR3, taken from reference TRBV28 and TRBJ2-3): DVKVTQSSRYLVKRTGEKVFLECVQDMDHENMFWYRQDPGLGLRLIYFSYDVKMKEKGDIPEGYSVSREKKERFSLILESASTNQTSMYLCASSFDSAGGPRDTQYFGPGTRLTVL.

The gene calls are TRBV5-1 and TRBJ1-4; 7 positions agree with TRBD1. The CDR3 is made up of 13 amino acids. The ends lost 5 bases at V and 7 bases at J; junction bases unmatched: 5. The germline V gene encodes CDR1 SGHRS and CDR2 YFSETQ. The DNA for the CDR3 is TGCGCCAGCAGGGGACAGCCGTCTGAAAAACTGTTTTTT. It codes for CASRGQPSEKLFF.

The chain has TRBV30 and TRBJ1-2, with D uncertain. The CDR3 spans 14 residues. V dropped 2 bases and J dropped 5 bases, with 15 bases sitting between them. The V gene's germline CDR1 is GTSNPN and CDR2 SVGIG (reference sequence). The CDR3 DNA sequence: TGTGCCTGGAGTTCGGCATTTGGGATATATGGCTACACCTTC. Translating gives CAWSSAFGIYGYTF.

The chain employs TRBV29-1 and TRBJ1-1, with D unclear. CDR1 is SQVTM and CDR2 is ANQGSEA in the germline V gene. Trimming cost V 4 bases and J 2 bases, with 11 bases left between them. CDR3 length: 13 amino acids. In DNA form, the CDR3 reads TGCAGCGTTGTTGCCAGGTTTAACACTGAAGCTTTCTTT. The encoded protein is CSVVARFNTEAFF. The whole variable domain, filled in from reference TRBV29-1 and TRBJ1-1, reads SAVISQKPSRDICQRGTSLTIQCQVDSQVTMMFWYRQQPGQSLTLIATANQGSEATYESGFVIDKFPISRPNLTFSTLTVSNMSPEDSSIYLCSVVARFNTEAFFGQGTRLTVV.

The CDR3 reads CASRWDSSGELFF. The CDR3 DNA reads as TGTGCCAGCAGATGGGACAGCTCCGGGGAGCTGTTTTTT. V and J are TRBV7-2 and TRBJ2-2, with 7 bases lining up with TRBD1. The germline V gene encodes CDR1 SGHTA and CDR2 FQGNSA. The CDR3 is 13 amino acids. Trimming at V came to 6 bases and at J to 6 bases, leaving 4 bases not matched to a gene.

The J gene is TRBJ2-5, the V gene TRBV28, with 10 bases lining up with TRBD2. Trimming removed 5 bases from V and 8 bases from J; junction bases left unmatched: 11. CDR3 length: 15 amino acids. Germline V gene sequence: CDR1 MDHEN, CDR2 SYDVKM. The CDR3 here is CASSRSTLAGPTQYF. DNA for the CDR3: TGTGCCAGCAGTCGCAGCACACTAGCGGGACCTACCCAGTACTTC.

The CDR3 reads CASSLIWGNAYEQYF. The CDR3 DNA reads as TGTGCCAGCAGTTTAATTTGGGGTAATGCCTACGAGCAGTACTTC. The chain links TRBV27 to TRBJ2-7; D uncertain. The CDR3 runs 15 residues. CDR1 MNHEY and CDR2 SMNVEV come from the germline V gene (reference sequence). V shed 2 bases and J shed 2 bases, with 13 bases lying between them.

The V call is TRBV7-8, the J call TRBJ2-5, with TRBD2 identical over 7 bases. CDR1 SGHVS and CDR2 FQNEAQ come from the germline V gene. J gave up 4 bases and V 5 bases, and 13 bases lay outside the gene matches. The CDR3 totals 16 residues. CDR3 in amino acids: CASSQGFRGGRETQYF. The CDR3 coding sequence is TGTGCCAGCAGCCAAGGGTTCCGGGGAGGGAGAGAGACCCAGTACTTC.

This chain uses TRBV2 with TRBJ2-7; D ambiguous. Germline V gene lookup returns CDR1 SNHLY and CDR2 FYNNEI. The CDR3 totals 13 residues. V lost 6 bases to trimming and J lost 2 bases, with 11 bases between them. CDR3 amino acids: CASSITVTYEQYF. In nucleotides, the CDR3 is TGTGCCAGCAGCATTACAGTAACCTACGAGCAGTACTTC.

The rearrangement links TRBV7-8 to TRBJ1-4; TRBD1 agrees at 7 bases. CDR3 length: 15 amino acids. V dropped 3 bases and J dropped 8; count of bases not matched to a gene: 9. Germline assignment: CDR1 SGHVS and CDR2 FQNEAQ. CDR3 in amino acids: CASSFTGVEGEKLFF. CDR3 nucleotides: TGTGCCAGCAGCTTTACAGGGGTTGAGGGGGAAAAACTGTTTTTT.

The chain uses TRBV30 and TRBJ2-7; TRBD2 matches 10 bases. CDR1 is GTSNPN, CDR2 SVGIG, per germline (reference sequence). V dropped 0 bases and J dropped 5; count of bases not matched to a gene: 4. CDR3 size: 14 residues. The CDR3 nucleotides read TGTGCCTGGAGTGTGGGGCTAGCGGGAGACGAGCAGTACTTC. As protein: CAWSVGLAGDEQYF. Complete variable domain (other parts from reference TRBV30 and TRBJ2-7): SQTIHQWPATLVQPVGSPLSLECTVEGTSNPNLYWYRQAAGRGLQLLFYSVGIGQISSEVPQNLSASRPQDRQFILSSKKLLLSDSGFYLCAWSVGLAGDEQYFGPGTRLTVT.

The chain recombines TRBV28 with TRBJ1-6, with 11 nucleotides matching TRBD1. The CDR3 extends over 14 amino acids. V trimming: 6 bases; J trimming: 6 bases; junction bases outside the gene matches: 1. Germline assignment: CDR1 MDHEN and CDR2 SYDVKM. In DNA form, the CDR3 reads TGTGCCAGCAGGGGGACAGGGGGTAATTCACCCCTCCACTTT. It codes for CASRGTGGNSPLHF. Looking up the rest from reference TRBV28 and TRBJ1-6 gives the full variable domain: DVKVTQSSRYLVKRTGEKVFLECVQDMDHENMFWYRQDPGLGLRLIYFSYDVKMKEKGDIPEGYSVSREKKERFSLILESASTNQTSMYLCASRGTGGNSPLHFGNGTRLTVT.

V is TRBV28 and J is TRBJ1-5; 9 bases match TRBD1. CDR1 MDHEN and CDR2 SYDVKM come from the germline V gene. The V segment lost 3 bases and the J segment 6 bases; nucleotides outside the gene matches: 6. The CDR3 is made up of 15 amino acids. CDR3 sequence: CASSLGQGGAQPQHF. The CDR3 DNA reads TGTGCCAGCAGTTTGGGACAGGGCGGGGCTCAGCCCCAGCATTTT.

The chain employs TRBV21-1 and TRBJ1-2. TRBV21-1 has pseudogene status. This CDR3 region has 15 residues. The CDR3 spells CASSTRGPYPYGYTF. CDR3 nucleotide sequence: TGTGCCAGCAGCACGCGGGGACCCTATCCCTATGGCTACACCTTC.

The chain couples TRBV11-2 to TRBJ2-7; D unclear. Germline CDR1 and CDR2: SGHAT and FQNNGV. The CDR3 spans 13 residues. Trimming pared 5 bases from V and 0 bases from J, leaving 8 bases between. The CDR3 nucleotides are TGTGCCAGCAGCGTAGCACGCTCCTACGAGCAGTACTTC. Amino acids: CASSVARSYEQYF.

The chain carries TRBV7-3 and TRBJ2-1; either TRBD1 or TRBD2 may supply D (5 bases each). From germline, CDR1 is SGHTA and CDR2 FQGTGA. This CDR3 spans 13 amino acids. V was cut by 2 bases and J by 5 bases, with 7 bases left in between. The CDR3 loop is CASSLGDHNEQFF. DNA for the CDR3: TGTGCCAGCAGCTTAGGGGACCACAATGAGCAGTTCTTC.

The chain employs TRBV15 and TRBJ1-6, with D unclear. Germline V gene lookup returns CDR1 LNHNV and CDR2 YYDKDF (reference sequence). The CDR3 is made up of 14 amino acids. With 0 bases removed from V and 8 bases from J, the gap between germline ends came to 8 bases. The CDR3 bases are TGTGCCACCAGCAGAGATTTTGGGGATTCACCCCTCCACTTT. Translated: CATSRDFGDSPLHF.